The 14 T cell receptor beta chains below were found in one sample sequenced in a study of identical twins. TCRdb reprocessed the 5' RACE reads via MiXCR and lists one record per CDR3 protein. The data hold around 550,000 distinct CDR3 sequences, with about 16% observed a single time. The same sample was also studied in work on yellow fever vaccine responses in identical twins.

What was sequenced was CD4+ T cells sorted from blood. These receptors originate from a woman under 30 in good health.

In its sample, this clonotype was seen a few times. The V call is TRBV12-3 or TRBV12-4, the J call TRBJ1-2; TRBD1 agrees at 10 bases. The junction had 7 bases not matched to a gene; V was cut back by 6 bases and J by 6 bases. CDR3 length: 14 residues. The CDR3 is CASSYPTGGHGYTF. The CDR3 bases are TGTGCCAGCAGCTACCCGACAGGGGGCCATGGCTACACCTTC.

This chain uses TRBV20-1 with TRBJ2-1, with D hard to call. CDR3 length: 11 amino acids. V was cut by 6 bases and J by 4 bases, with 7 bases left in between. CDR1 and CDR2 (germline): DFQATT, SNEGSKA (reference sequence). The CDR3 spells CSARLYNEQFF. DNA of the CDR3: TGCAGTGCCCGCTTATACAATGAGCAGTTCTTC.

This clonotype was seen only a few times. The chain carries TRBV24-1 and TRBJ1-5; no clear D. The V gene's germline CDR1 is KGHDR and CDR2 SFDVKD. This CDR3 spans 13 amino acids. Trimming pared 4 bases from V and 3 bases from J, leaving 6 bases between. The CDR3 DNA is TGTGCCACCAGTGAAAGGACCAATCAGCCCCAGCATTTT. Translated: CATSERTNQPQHF.

The V gene is TRBV6-1, the J gene TRBJ2-4; D uncertain. V lost 7 bases, J lost 0 bases, and 10 bases lay in between. The CDR3 runs to 14 residues. The germline V gene has CDR1 MNHNS and CDR2 SASEGT. CDR3 nucleotide sequence: TGTGCCAGCACCATCAGCGTAGCCAAAAACATTCAGTACTTC. Its translation is CASTISVAKNIQYF.

The rearrangement links TRBV29-1 to TRBJ2-7, with D hard to call. With 4 bases removed from V and 2 bases from J, the gap between germline ends came to 15 bases. CDR1 and CDR2 from the germline V gene are SQVTM and ANQGSEA. The CDR3 is 14 amino acids. CDR3 residues: CSVVWAYAPYEQYF. CDR3 DNA sequence: TGCAGCGTTGTATGGGCCTACGCCCCCTACGAGCAGTACTTC.

V usage is TRBV2 and J usage is TRBJ2-1, with TRBD2 matching over 8 bases. The V segment lost 7 bases and the J segment 1 base; nucleotides outside the gene matches: 3. CDR1 SNHLY and CDR2 FYNNEI come from the germline V gene. CDR3 length: 14 amino acids. The CDR3: CASMSGSSYNEQFF. The CDR3 DNA reads as TGTGCCAGCATGAGCGGGAGTTCCTACAATGAGCAGTTCTTC.

V is TRBV29-1 and J is TRBJ2-2; no definite D call. V dropped 3 bases and J dropped 1 base, with 6 bases sitting between them. The CDR3 loop spans 13 amino acids. Per germline, CDR1 SQVTM and CDR2 ANQGSEA. CDR3 bases: TGCAGCGTTGATCACCGGAACACCGGGGAGCTGTTTTTT. Its translation: CSVDHRNTGELFF.

The rearrangement uses TRBV28 and TRBJ2-1; 9 bases map to TRBD1. The V gene end was trimmed by 2 bases and the J gene end by 9 bases; junction bases not matched to a gene: 5. Germline V gene sequence: CDR1 MDHEN, CDR2 SYDVKM. This CDR3 is built from 14 residues. CDR3 protein: CASSLGDRVAEQFF. The CDR3 DNA is TGTGCCAGCAGTTTAGGGGACAGGGTAGCTGAGCAGTTCTTC.

The J gene is TRBJ2-7, the V gene TRBV2, with TRBD1 identical over 8 bases. Germline V gene lookup returns CDR1 SNHLY and CDR2 FYNNEI. This CDR3 comprises 12 residues. The junction had 3 bases not matched to a gene; V was cut back by 7 bases and J by 4 bases. The CDR3 sequence is CASNRGDYEQYF. The CDR3 region has the DNA TGTGCCAGCAACAGGGGGGATTACGAGCAGTACTTC.

A few counts support this clonotype. The CDR3 coding sequence is TGTGCCAGCAGCACGAACAGGGGCGAGGGGACCCAGTACTTC. Translating it yields CASSTNRGEGTQYF. This sequence joins TRBV11-2 and TRBJ2-5; 7 nucleotides match TRBD1. The CDR3 is made up of 14 amino acids. From germline, CDR1 is SGHAT and CDR2 FQNNGV. Trimming took 5 bases from V and 7 from J; bases not matched to a gene: 10.

The chain links TRBV12-3 or TRBV12-4 to TRBJ2-2; D remains ambiguous. This CDR3 contains 14 residues. V was cut by 3 bases and J by 8 bases, with 13 bases left in between. CDR3 bases: TGTGCCAGCAGTTTTTTACTTGACGTGGGGGAGCTGTTTTTT. Residues: CASSFLLDVGELFF.

The chain has TRBV24-1 and TRBJ1-2; D remains ambiguous. The germline V gene has CDR1 KGHDR and CDR2 SFDVKD. The CDR3 is 16 residues long. Between the trimmed V and J ends, which lost 4 bases and 2 bases, there was a span of 16 bases. Here the CDR3 DNA reads TGTGCCACCAGTGACAACCGGGTACGGGAGAACTATGGCTACACCTTC. This gives the protein CATSDNRVRENYGYTF.

A few counts support this clonotype. The V gene is TRBV5-6, the J gene TRBJ2-1; 7 nucleotides align to TRBD2. This CDR3 contains 15 residues. J was trimmed by 2 bases and V by 0 bases; bases with no gene match: 2. Germline CDR1 and CDR2: SGHDT and YYEEEE. CDR3 sequence (DNA): TGTGCCAGCAGCTTGGTTAGCGGGCCCTACAATGAGCAGTTCTTC. Amino acids: CASSLVSGPYNEQFF.

This clonotype was counted only a few times. The rearrangement links TRBV7-8 to TRBJ2-1; 9 bases align to TRBD2. CDR1 and CDR2 from the germline V gene are SGHVS and FQNEAQ. After removal of 5 bases from V and 0 bases from J, the junction contained 11 bases not matched to a gene. The CDR3 loop spans 18 amino acids. In nucleotides, the CDR3 is TGTGCCAGCAGCGATACGAAAATAGCGGGGGTCTCCTACAATGAGCAGTTCTTC. It encodes CASSDTKIAGVSYNEQFF.